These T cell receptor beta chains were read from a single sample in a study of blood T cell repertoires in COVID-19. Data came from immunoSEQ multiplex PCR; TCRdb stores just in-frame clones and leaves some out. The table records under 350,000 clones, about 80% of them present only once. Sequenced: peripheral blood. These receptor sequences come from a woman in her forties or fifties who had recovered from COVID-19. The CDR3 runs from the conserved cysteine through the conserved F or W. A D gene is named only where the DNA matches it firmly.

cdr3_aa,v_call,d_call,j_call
CASSYRVSGGPGELFF,TRBV6-6,TRBD2,TRBJ2-2
CASSPQGLASYEQYF,TRBV27,TRBD2,TRBJ2-7
CASSYRGWAFF,TRBV28,TRBD1,TRBJ1-1
CASSLQGVQPWETQYF,TRBV11-3,TRBD1,TRBJ2-5
CASSLSGTSPETQYF,TRBV11-2,TRBD2,TRBJ2-5
CASSRLGGRYEQYF,TRBV6-2/TRBV6-3,TRBD2,TRBJ2-7
CASSQGFLRGSPLHF,TRBV14,.,TRBJ1-6
CASSWTGFQYF,TRBV2,TRBD1,TRBJ2-4
CASSFNPGETAFF,TRBV7-2,.,TRBJ1-1
CAWSEAGRGQGGKLFF,TRBV30,TRBD1,TRBJ1-4
CASSPSGGADEQFF,TRBV28,TRBD2,TRBJ2-1
CASSLRGYTEAFF,TRBV5-1,.,TRBJ1-1
CASSRLPGELFF,TRBV7-9,.,TRBJ2-2
CASSVDSGRGETQYF,TRBV9,TRBD2,TRBJ2-5
CASAQFPYEQYF,TRBV27,.,TRBJ2-7
CSVLGQTIQETQYF,TRBV29-1,TRBD1,TRBJ2-5
CASSAHGQGNKETQYF,TRBV7-2,TRBD1,TRBJ2-5
CASSWDRPTDTQYF,TRBV5-4,TRBD1,TRBJ2-3
CASSPREGTQYF,TRBV7-2,TRBD2,TRBJ2-3
CASSPDRAGANVLTF,TRBV7-3,TRBD1,TRBJ2-6
CATGGQTGGRNQPQHF,TRBV19,TRBD1,TRBJ1-5
CAISRQAGDTGELFF,TRBV10-3,.,TRBJ2-2
CASGRVGEQYF,TRBV2,TRBD2,TRBJ2-7
CASSLGGLNYGYTF,TRBV7-2,.,TRBJ1-2
CASSLAGGSSYNEQFF,TRBV5-1,TRBD2,TRBJ2-1
CASSLVGGATYNEQFF,TRBV7-2,.,TRBJ2-1
CASSSTGTGIYEQYF,TRBV27,TRBD1,TRBJ2-7
CSVAGQGKEQYF,TRBV29-1,TRBD1,TRBJ2-7
CASSQDGGGRAYNSPLHF,TRBV4-3,.,TRBJ1-6
CASSLGRDLSYEQYF,TRBV11-2,.,TRBJ2-7
CASSSSGGGTGELFF,TRBV7-3,TRBD2,TRBJ2-2
CSGLTGELFF,TRBV29-1,.,TRBJ2-2
CASSPRSRALDSPLHF,TRBV19,.,TRBJ1-6
CATSDLVAGANYGGELFF,TRBV24-1,TRBD2,TRBJ2-2
CASSRSVGEKLFF,TRBV7-9,.,TRBJ1-4
CASSSRLATNEQFF,TRBV2,TRBD2,TRBJ2-1
CSVESDYGYTF,TRBV29-1,.,TRBJ1-2
CASSLGRGDTWLNTGELFF,TRBV5-8,TRBD2,TRBJ2-2
CAWSVKTGNTEAFF,TRBV30,.,TRBJ1-1
CASSLTGTGVGLYGYTF,TRBV7-3,TRBD1,TRBJ1-2
CAIPLARFLGVSGANVLTF,TRBV28,.,TRBJ2-6
CASSSISTGVRNSPLHF,TRBV27,TRBD1,TRBJ1-6
CATSKSRTTGGQGAYEQYF,TRBV15,TRBD1,TRBJ2-7
CASRGQGRNEQFF,TRBV25-1,TRBD1,TRBJ2-1
CASSPGTVYGYTF,TRBV12-3/TRBV12-4,TRBD1,TRBJ1-2